Below, 26 T cell receptor beta chains from the same sample are listed, as sequenced in a study of monozygotic twins with cystic fibrosis. Clones were sequenced by immunoSEQ multiplex PCR, and TCRdb holds only the in-frame ones, with some missing. Of about 36,000 clones listed, 75% to 90% are singletons. The specimen was blood. All receptors derive from a girl aged 2-10 years with cystic fibrosis.

The chain is built from TRBV5-1 and TRBJ2-7; 9 nucleotides agree with TRBD2. The V gene's germline CDR1 is SGHRS and CDR2 YFSETQ. The V and J ends lost 0 bases and 3 bases, in that order; junction bases with no gene match: 13. The CDR3 is 18 amino acids. The CDR3: CASSLVPRSGGSGYEQYF. In DNA, the CDR3 is TGCGCCAGCAGCTTGGTCCCCCGAAGCGGGGGGTCCGGCTACGAGCAGTACTTC.

The chain recombines TRBV9 with TRBJ1-1; D call uncertain. V dropped 0 bases and J dropped 4 bases, with 7 bases sitting between them. Germline CDR1 reads SGDLS; CDR2 reads YYNGEE. There are 13 residues in the CDR3. This CDR3 reads CASSVEAGTEAFF. The CDR3 DNA follows: TGTGCCAGCAGCGTAGAAGCTGGCACTGAAGCTTTCTTT.

There are a few counts of this clone. This chain links TRBV9 with TRBJ2-7; D gene uncertain. Trimming took 4 bases from V and 8 from J, leaving 10 bases between them. The germline V gene encodes CDR1 SGDLS and CDR2 YYNGEE. The CDR3 is 11 amino acids. CDR3: CASSRTRKQYF. The CDR3 DNA reads TGTGCCAGCAGCCGCACTCGGAAGCAGTACTTC.

This chain connects TRBV27 to TRBJ2-7, with 9 positions matching TRBD1. From germline, CDR1 is MNHEY and CDR2 SMNVEV (reference sequence). The V gene end was trimmed by 6 bases and the J gene end by 2 bases; junction bases not matched to a gene: 5. The CDR3 is 14 residues long. CDR3 DNA sequence: TGTGCCAGCAGACATGGGACAGGGCCCTACGAGCAGTACTTC. Amino acid sequence: CASRHGTGPYEQYF.

For the CDR3, the DNA is TGTGCCAGCAGTGCGGGTTACGAGCAGTACTTC. Its translation: CASSAGYEQYF. The J gene is TRBJ2-7, the V gene TRBV2; D is unresolved. There are 11 residues in the CDR3. Germline V gives CDR1 SNHLY, CDR2 FYNNEI. With 4 bases removed from V and 4 bases from J, the gap between germline ends came to 5 bases.

V usage is TRBV6-1 and J usage is TRBJ2-7; D gene ambiguous. Trimming cost V 2 bases and J 2 bases, with 7 bases left between them. The germline V gene encodes CDR1 MNHNS and CDR2 SASEGT. CDR3 length: 13 amino acids. This CDR3 reads CASSEFAAYEQYF. CDR3 in DNA: TGTGCCAGCAGTGAATTTGCCGCCTACGAGCAGTACTTC.

CDR3 in DNA: TGTGCCAGCAGCCGGACAGGGCGAACCTATGGCTACACCTTC. This codes for CASSRTGRTYGYTF. V usage is TRBV2 and J usage is TRBJ1-2, with 8 bases matching TRBD1. V lost 6 bases to trimming and J lost 4 bases; unmatched junction nucleotides: 7. This CDR3 spans 14 amino acids. Germline V lookup: CDR1 SNHLY, CDR2 FYNNEI.

This chain connects TRBV7-6 to TRBJ1-2; perhaps TRBD1 as D (5 bases). Germline CDR1 is SGHVS and CDR2 is FNYEAQ. V was pared by 3 bases and J by 3 bases, with 8 bases between. The CDR3 has 13 residues. The CDR3 loop is CASSLGPDYGYTF. The CDR3 DNA sequence: TGTGCCAGCAGCTTGGGACCGGACTATGGCTACACCTTC. The full variable domain, rest sourced from reference TRBV7-6 and TRBJ1-2, is GAGVSQSPRYKVTKRGQDVALRCDPISGHVSLYWYRQALGQGPEFLTYFNYEAQQDKSGLPNDRFSAERPEGSISTLTIQRTEQRDSAMYRCASSLGPDYGYTFGSGTRLTVV.

This clone was counted once. The CDR3 loop is CASSLAPPGSGANVLTF. DNA of the CDR3: TGTGCCAGCAGCTTAGCGCCCCCGGGGTCTGGGGCCAACGTCCTGACTTTC. The chain combines TRBV7-2 with TRBJ2-6; tentative D call: TRBD2 (5 bases). V shed 0 bases and J shed 1 base, with 10 bases lying between them. The germline V gene encodes CDR1 SGHTA and CDR2 FQGNSA. The CDR3 extends over 17 amino acids.

The V call is TRBV29-1, the J call TRBJ1-1, with D uncertain. Trimming removed 4 bases at V and 0 bases at J, with 9 bases between. Germline CDR1 and CDR2: SQVTM and ANQGSEA. The CDR3 contains 13 residues. CDR3 sequence: CSVGMTMNTEAFF. In DNA form, the CDR3 reads TGCAGCGTTGGGATGACTATGAACACTGAAGCTTTCTTT. Filled out from reference TRBV29-1 and TRBJ1-1, the complete variable domain reads SAVISQKPSRDICQRGTSLTIQCQVDSQVTMMFWYRQQPGQSLTLIATANQGSEATYESGFVIDKFPISRPNLTFSTLTVSNMSPEDSSIYLCSVGMTMNTEAFFGQGTRLTVV.

The rearrangement uses TRBV10-3 and TRBJ2-2; TRBD1 aligns across 8 bases. Germline V gene lookup returns CDR1 ENHRY and CDR2 SYGVKD. V shed 7 bases, J shed 0 bases, and the junction held 4 bases outside the gene matches. The length of the CDR3 is 15 residues. The CDR3, as DNA: TGTGCCATCAACGGACAGGGCTCGAACACCGGGGAGCTGTTTTTT. Its translation: CAINGQGSNTGELFF.

The J gene is TRBJ2-1, the V gene TRBV2; D remains unclear. This CDR3 comprises 12 residues. Germline CDR1 and CDR2: SNHLY and FYNNEI. The germline V and J ends were trimmed by 5 bases and 7 bases, with 9 bases remaining between them. CDR3 DNA: TGTGCCAGCAGTCGACTCAGTAATGAGCAGTTCTTC. This sequence encodes CASSRLSNEQFF.

V and J are TRBV19 and TRBJ1-5; D may be TRBD1 (5 bases). Looked up from germline, CDR1 is LNHDA and CDR2 is SQIVND (reference sequence). Trimming left V 4 bases short and J 4 bases short, with 17 bases between. This CDR3 spans 16 amino acids. The CDR3 sequence: CASSNISRGLNQPQHF. DNA of the CDR3: TGTGCCAGTAGTAATATATCGAGGGGCCTGAATCAGCCCCAGCATTTT. Drawing the rest from reference TRBV19 and TRBJ1-5, the complete variable domain is DGGITQSPKYLFRKEGQNVTLSCEQNLNHDAMYWYRQDPGQGLRLIYYSQIVNDFQKGDIAEGYSVSREKKESFPLTVTSAQKNPTAFYLCASSNISRGLNQPQHFGDGTRLSIL.

V is TRBV19 and J is TRBJ2-3, with 9 bases aligning to TRBD2. CDR3 size: 16 residues. V lost 6 bases to trimming and J lost 2 bases; unmatched junction nucleotides: 9. CDR1 is LNHDA, CDR2 SQIVND, per germline (reference sequence). The CDR3 loop is CASRPPGLATTDTQYF. The CDR3 DNA reads TGTGCCAGTAGGCCTCCGGGACTAGCAACCACAGATACGCAGTATTTT.

This clone was seen only a few times. This rearrangement joins TRBV7-6 to TRBJ2-6, with D perhaps TRBD2 (5 bases). From germline, CDR1 is SGHVS and CDR2 FNYEAQ. Trimming cost V 4 bases and J 0 bases, with 10 bases left between them. CDR3 length: 16 amino acids. The CDR3 is CASSSTISSGANVLTF. The CDR3 DNA sequence: TGTGCCAGCAGCTCGACTATCAGCTCTGGGGCCAACGTCCTGACTTTC.

This clone was observed a single time. V and J are TRBV4-2 and TRBJ1-2; 8 nucleotides agree with TRBD1. Trimming cost V 0 bases and J 8 bases; bases outside gene matches: 5. The CDR3 extends over 14 amino acids. Germline CDR1 is LGHNA and CDR2 is YNFKEQ. The CDR3 bases are TGTGCCAGCAGCCAAGAAGGACAGGGTTGGGGCTACACCTTC. It yields the protein CASSQEGQGWGYTF.

The chain recombines TRBV19 with TRBJ1-2, with 8 bases that match TRBD1. The V and J ends lost 10 bases and 4 bases, in that order; junction bases with no gene match: 8. The CDR3 loop spans 13 amino acids. Germline V CDR1 and CDR2: LNHDA, SQIVND (reference sequence). CDR3 in DNA: TGTGCCACCCGGACAGGGCCCTCCTATGGCTACACCTTC. It is translated as CATRTGPSYGYTF.

The genes are TRBV5-6 and TRBJ1-2; D unclear. The CDR3 sequence is 13 residues long. V gave up 1 base and J gave up 0 bases, with 4 bases separating them. Germline-derived CDR1 and CDR2 are SGHDT and YYEEEE. The CDR3 sequence: CASSLTANYGYTF. CDR3 in DNA: TGTGCCAGCAGCTTGACAGCTAACTATGGCTACACCTTC.

The chain carries TRBV5-6 and TRBJ1-5; a possible D gene is TRBD1 (6 bases). This CDR3 spans 18 amino acids. V was clipped by 4 bases and J by 0 bases, with 20 bases between them. CDR1 SGHDT and CDR2 YYEEEE come from the germline V gene. CDR3 protein: CASSQGSGSLNSNQPQHF. CDR3 nucleotide sequence: TGTGCCAGCAGCCAGGGGTCCGGCAGCCTAAATAGCAATCAGCCCCAGCATTTT.

V and J are TRBV14 and TRBJ1-2, with D possibly matching TRBD1 (5 bases). The germline V and J ends were trimmed by 1 base and 4 bases, with 10 bases remaining between them. The germline gives CDR1 SGHDN, CDR2 FVKESK. The CDR3 is 14 amino acids. The CDR3 region is CASSQGLGTYGYTF. The DNA for the CDR3 is TGTGCCAGCAGCCAAGGATTGGGGACCTATGGCTACACCTTC.

This chain connects TRBV13 to TRBJ2-1, with TRBD1 identical over 7 bases. Losses at the gene ends were 4 bases for V and 8 bases for J; bases not matched to a gene: 11. Germline V lookup: CDR1 PRHDT, CDR2 FYEKMQ (reference sequence). CDR3 length: 15 amino acids. CDR3 coding DNA: TGTGCCAGCAGCTCCGACAGGGAAGGTTGGGATGAGCAGTTCTTC. It translates to CASSSDREGWDEQFF.

The chain has TRBV7-2 and TRBJ1-2; D possibly corresponds to TRBD1 (5 bases). This CDR3 spans 14 amino acids. Per germline, CDR1 SGHTA and CDR2 FQGNSA. The V gene lost 1 base and the J gene lost 4 bases, with 10 bases spanning the gap. Here the CDR3 reads CASSLVLGGYGYTF. CDR3 coding DNA: TGTGCCAGCAGCTTAGTTTTGGGGGGCTATGGCTACACCTTC. The complete variable domain, with remaining parts taken from reference TRBV7-2 and TRBJ1-2, reads GAGVSQSPSNKVTEKGKDVELRCDPISGHTALYWYRQSLGQGLEFLIYFQGNSAPDKSGLPSDRFSAERTGGSVSTLTIQRTQQEDSAVYLCASSLVLGGYGYTFGSGTRLTVV.

The CDR3: CASSPRAAHNEKLFF. The CDR3 bases are TGTGCCAGCTCACCCCGGGCAGCACATAATGAAAAACTGTTTTTT. The genes are TRBV18 and TRBJ1-4; D gene uncertain. Germline CDR1 reads KGHSH; CDR2 reads LQKENI. V dropped 3 bases and J dropped 4 bases, with 12 bases sitting between them. This CDR3 contains 15 residues.

The rearrangement joins TRBV5-7 to TRBJ1-5, with TRBD1 as a possible D gene (5 bases). TRBV5-7 is an open reading frame whose function is uncertain. V lost 7 bases and J 5 bases, leaving 19 bases between the germline ends. CDR3 length equals 15 residues. The CDR3 DNA follows: TGTGCCAGCTCAAACGCATCTCAGGGCCATCAGCCCCAGCATTTT. It translates to CASSNASQGHQPQHF.

This clone was observed once. The chain recombines TRBV4-1 with TRBJ2-1, with 12 bases that match TRBD2. The CDR3 consists of 16 residues. Germline assignment: CDR1 MGHRA and CDR2 YSYEKL. The trim removed 4 bases at V and 7 bases at J, leaving 8 bases unmatched. The CDR3 coding sequence is TGCGCCAGCAGCCCCGATCTAGCGGGGGGGCGGAATGAGCAGTTCTTC. It is translated as CASSPDLAGGRNEQFF.

The chain is built from TRBV15 and TRBJ1-4, with D possibly being TRBD1 (5 bases). The germline CDR1 and CDR2 sequences are LNHNV and YYDKDF (reference sequence). The CDR3 extends over 15 amino acids. V shed 0 bases and J shed 7 bases, with 12 bases lying between them. In nucleotides, the CDR3 is TGTGCCACCAGCAGAGATACGGGGGAGGGTGAAAAACTGTTTTTT. The encoded protein is CATSRDTGEGEKLFF.